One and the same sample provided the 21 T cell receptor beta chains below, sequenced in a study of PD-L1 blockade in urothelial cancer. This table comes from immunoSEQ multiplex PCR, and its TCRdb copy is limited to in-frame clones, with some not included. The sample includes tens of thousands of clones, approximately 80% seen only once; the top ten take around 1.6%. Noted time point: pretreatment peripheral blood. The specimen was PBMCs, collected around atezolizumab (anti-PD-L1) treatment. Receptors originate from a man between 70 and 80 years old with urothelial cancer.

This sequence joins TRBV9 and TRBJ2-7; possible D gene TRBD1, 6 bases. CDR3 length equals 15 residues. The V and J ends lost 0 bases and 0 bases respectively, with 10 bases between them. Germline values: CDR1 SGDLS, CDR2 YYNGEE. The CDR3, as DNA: TGTGCCAGCAGCGTAGGGACAGCAACCTCCTACGAGCAGTACTTC. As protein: CASSVGTATSYEQYF.

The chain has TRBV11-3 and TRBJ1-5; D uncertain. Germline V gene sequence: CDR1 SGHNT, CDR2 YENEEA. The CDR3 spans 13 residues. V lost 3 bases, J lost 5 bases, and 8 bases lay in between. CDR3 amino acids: CASSLGGDQPQHF. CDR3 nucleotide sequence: TGTGCCAGCAGCTTGGGAGGAGATCAGCCCCAGCATTTT.

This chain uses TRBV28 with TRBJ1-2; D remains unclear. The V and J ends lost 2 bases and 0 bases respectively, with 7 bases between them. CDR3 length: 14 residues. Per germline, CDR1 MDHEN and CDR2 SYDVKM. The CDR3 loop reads CASSLQTANYGYTF. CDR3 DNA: TGTGCCAGCAGTTTACAAACAGCTAACTATGGCTACACCTTC.

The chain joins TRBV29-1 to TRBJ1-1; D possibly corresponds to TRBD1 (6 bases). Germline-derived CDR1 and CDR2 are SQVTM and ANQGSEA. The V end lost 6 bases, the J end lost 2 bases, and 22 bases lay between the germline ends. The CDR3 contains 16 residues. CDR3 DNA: TGCAGCGTAACCCGGGGGGGGGCGAATGTAAACACTGAAGCTTTCTTT. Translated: CSVTRGGANVNTEAFF.

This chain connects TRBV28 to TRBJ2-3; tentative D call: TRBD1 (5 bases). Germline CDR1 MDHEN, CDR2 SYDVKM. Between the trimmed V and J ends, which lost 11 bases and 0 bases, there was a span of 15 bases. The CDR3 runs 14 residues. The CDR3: CALSPRVSTDTQYF. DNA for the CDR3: TGTGCCTTATCTCCCAGGGTTAGCACAGATACGCAGTATTTT.

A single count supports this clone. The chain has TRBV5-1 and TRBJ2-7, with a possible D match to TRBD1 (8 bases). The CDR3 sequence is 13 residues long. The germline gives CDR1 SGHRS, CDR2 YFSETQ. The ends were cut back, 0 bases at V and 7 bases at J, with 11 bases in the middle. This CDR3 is CASSLDRGGEQYF. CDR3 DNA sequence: TGCGCCAGCAGCTTGGACAGGGGGGGAGAGCAGTACTTC.

The CDR3 loop reads CAWSGTFHEQFF. CDR3 DNA sequence: TGTGCCTGGAGTGGGACTTTTCATGAGCAGTTCTTC. The genes are TRBV30 and TRBJ2-1; tentatively, D is TRBD2 (5 bases). V was clipped by 1 base and J by 8 bases, with 9 bases between them. CDR1 and CDR2 (germline): GTSNPN, SVGIG (reference sequence). The CDR3 has 12 residues.

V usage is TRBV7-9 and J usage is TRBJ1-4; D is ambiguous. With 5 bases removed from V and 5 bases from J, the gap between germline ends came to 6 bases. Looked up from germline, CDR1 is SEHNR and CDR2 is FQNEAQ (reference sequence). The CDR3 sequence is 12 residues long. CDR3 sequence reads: CASSPRNEKLFF. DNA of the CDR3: TGTGCCAGCAGCCCGCGAAATGAAAAACTGTTTTTT.

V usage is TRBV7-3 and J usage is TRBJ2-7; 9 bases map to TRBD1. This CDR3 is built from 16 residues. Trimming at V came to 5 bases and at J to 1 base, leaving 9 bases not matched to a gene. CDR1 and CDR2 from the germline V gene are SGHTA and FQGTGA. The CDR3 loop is CASSASGTGNSYEQYF. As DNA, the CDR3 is TGTGCCAGCAGCGCCTCCGGGACAGGGAATTCCTACGAGCAGTACTTC.

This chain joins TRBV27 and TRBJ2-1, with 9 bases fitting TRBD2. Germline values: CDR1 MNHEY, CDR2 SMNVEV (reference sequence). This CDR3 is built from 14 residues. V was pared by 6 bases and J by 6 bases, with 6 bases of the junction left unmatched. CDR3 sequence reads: CASSLGLALNEQFF. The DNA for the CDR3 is TGTGCCAGCAGCCTGGGACTAGCTCTCAATGAGCAGTTCTTC.

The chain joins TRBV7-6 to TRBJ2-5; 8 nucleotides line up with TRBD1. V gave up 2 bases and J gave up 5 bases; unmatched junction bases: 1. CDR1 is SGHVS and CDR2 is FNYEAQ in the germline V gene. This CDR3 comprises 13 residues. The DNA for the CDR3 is TGTGCCAGCAGCTTAAGACAGGGGGAGACCCAGTACTTC. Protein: CASSLRQGETQYF.

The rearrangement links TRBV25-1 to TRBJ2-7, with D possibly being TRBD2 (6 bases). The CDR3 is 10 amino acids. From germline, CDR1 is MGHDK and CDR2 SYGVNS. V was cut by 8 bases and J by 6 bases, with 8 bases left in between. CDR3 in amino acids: CASGRTEQYF. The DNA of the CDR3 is TGTGCCAGCGGGAGGACCGAGCAGTACTTC.

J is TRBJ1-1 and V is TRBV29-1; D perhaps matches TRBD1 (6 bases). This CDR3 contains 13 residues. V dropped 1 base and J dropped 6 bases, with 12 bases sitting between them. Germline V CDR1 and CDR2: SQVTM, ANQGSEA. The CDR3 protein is CSVEGRTGPEAFF. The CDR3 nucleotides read TGCAGCGTTGAAGGTAGAACAGGGCCTGAAGCTTTCTTT.

The CDR3 DNA sequence: TGTGCCAGCAGCTTAGCGCCAACCAGCAGGGATACGCAGTATTTT. This gives the protein CASSLAPTSRDTQYF. The J gene is TRBJ2-3, the V gene TRBV7-6, with unresolved D. This CDR3 is 15 amino acids long. The V end lost 0 bases, the J end lost 6 bases, and 13 bases lay between the germline ends. Germline V gene sequence: CDR1 SGHVS, CDR2 FNYEAQ.

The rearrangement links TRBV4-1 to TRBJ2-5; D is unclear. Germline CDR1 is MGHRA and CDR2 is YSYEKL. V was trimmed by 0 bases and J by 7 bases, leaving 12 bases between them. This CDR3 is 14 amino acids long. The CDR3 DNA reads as TGCGCCAGCAGCCAAGATACAGAGACGAGGACCCAGTACTTC. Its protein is CASSQDTETRTQYF.

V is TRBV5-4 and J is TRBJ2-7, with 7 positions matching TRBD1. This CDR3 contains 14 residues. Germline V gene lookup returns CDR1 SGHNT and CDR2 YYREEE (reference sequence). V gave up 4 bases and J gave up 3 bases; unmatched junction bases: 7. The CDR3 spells CASSPGTDNYEQYF. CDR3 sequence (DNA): TGTGCCAGCAGCCCCGGGACAGACAACTACGAGCAGTACTTC. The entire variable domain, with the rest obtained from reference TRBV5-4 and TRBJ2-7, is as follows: ETGVTQSPTHLIKTRGQQVTLRCSSQSGHNTVSWYQQALGQGPQFIFQYYREEENGRGNFPPRFSGLQFPNYSSELNVNALELDDSALYLCASSPGTDNYEQYFGPGTRLTVT.

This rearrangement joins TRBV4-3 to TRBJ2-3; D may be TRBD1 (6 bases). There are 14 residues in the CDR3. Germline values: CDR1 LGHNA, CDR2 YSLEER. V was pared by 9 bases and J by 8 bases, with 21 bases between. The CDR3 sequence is CASSKGEYAGTQYF. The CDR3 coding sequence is TGCGCCAGTAGTAAGGGGGAATACGCGGGTACGCAGTATTTT.

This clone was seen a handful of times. CDR3 residues: CSVQPDRDFEKLFF. CDR3 DNA: TGCAGCGTCCAACCCGACAGGGATTTTGAAAAACTGTTTTTT. This sequence joins TRBV29-1 and TRBJ1-4, with TRBD1 matching over 7 bases. This CDR3 is 14 amino acids long. Germline loops: CDR1 SQVTM, CDR2 ANQGSEA. The V gene end was trimmed by 6 bases and the J gene end by 7 bases; junction bases not matched to a gene: 11. The full variable domain, completed using reference TRBV29-1 and TRBJ1-4, is SAVISQKPSRDICQRGTSLTIQCQVDSQVTMMFWYRQQPGQSLTLIATANQGSEATYESGFVIDKFPISRPNLTFSTLTVSNMSPEDSSIYLCSVQPDRDFEKLFFGSGTQLSVL.

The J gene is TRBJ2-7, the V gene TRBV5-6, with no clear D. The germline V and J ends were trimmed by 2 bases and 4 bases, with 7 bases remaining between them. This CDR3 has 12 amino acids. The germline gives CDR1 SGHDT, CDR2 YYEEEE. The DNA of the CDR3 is TGTGCCAGCAGCTTTAATGAGTACGAGCAGTACTTC. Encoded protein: CASSFNEYEQYF.

The CDR3 nucleotides read TGTGCCAGCAGGGGACTAGCGGGAGACACCGGGGAGCTGTTTTTT. This translates into CASRGLAGDTGELFF. V is TRBV2 and J is TRBJ2-2; 14 nucleotides align to TRBD2. V gave up 6 bases and J gave up 3 bases; unmatched junction bases: 0. The germline V gene has CDR1 SNHLY and CDR2 FYNNEI. The CDR3 is made up of 15 amino acids.

The CDR3 is CATGPAIGNEQFF. For the CDR3, the DNA is TGTGCCACTGGGCCTGCGATAGGCAATGAGCAGTTCTTC. This chain joins TRBV25-1 and TRBJ2-1; D gene ambiguous. Trimming took 10 bases from V and 6 from J, leaving 16 bases between them. The CDR3 sequence is 13 residues long. Looked up from germline, CDR1 is MGHDK and CDR2 is SYGVNS.